This T cell receptor beta chain was profiled in a study of beta chain features in type 1 diabetes. Whole-study context: In all, 107,917,701 sorted cells from all samples were analyzed. Study results and limitations: Patients with type 1 diabetes carried fewer insertions and had more deletions at their VDJ junctions. TCRB repertoires of naive, central memory and Treg cells appeared more similar among patients than among healthy donors.

The isolated RNA, all of it, was reverse transcribed, so expressed TCRB transcripts were what got sequenced. The table came from immunoSEQ multiplex PCR; TCRdb's copy has only in-frame clones and leaves some out. The repertoire holds about 230,000 clones, with about 9.3% as singletons. With 1 base removed from V and 0 bases from J, the gap between germline ends came to 9 bases. Germline values: CDR1 LNHNV, CDR2 YYDKDF (reference sequence). The CDR3 covers 15 residues. As for this clone: Its target is not known.

Researchers reported sorting CD4+ naive, central memory, regulatory and stem cell-like memory cells via CD45RO/CCR7/CD25/CD127/CD95/CD27. The rearrangement links TRBV15 to TRBJ1-1; D is uncertain. The sequence was obtained from a woman younger than 35 in good health. Sequencing was performed on naive CD4+ T cells from blood. The CDR3 sequence is CATSRGGVLNTEAFF. The CDR3 DNA is TGTGCCACCAGCAGAGGAGGAGTCTTGAACACTGAAGCTTTCTTT. Full variable domain (missing parts from reference TRBV15 and TRBJ1-1): DAMVIQNPRYQVTQFGKPVTLSCSQTLNHNVMYWYQQKSSQAPKLLFHYYDKDFNNEADTPDNFQSRRPNTSFCFLDIRSPGLGDTAMYLCATSRGGVLNTEAFFGQGTRLTVV.